This TCR beta chain was sequenced during a study of human T cells and chemical hapten exposure. The library tagged each cDNA molecule with unique molecular identifiers. In the source study's methods: Sequenced samples showed a median of approximately 96,000 TCRs each, with counts running from around 24,000 to 710,000. TCRdb redid the calling of the 5' RACE reads with MiXCR, one entry per CDR3 protein. What appears here as the V and J calls and clone size reflects TCRdb's work, not the paper's. The sample records approximately 150,000 distinct CDR3 sequences, around 4% being singletons. Total RNA was extracted from unfractionated whole blood. A word on this clonotype: A single base separates this from a much larger clone, so it may be a read error. Without the conserved terminal phenylalanine or tryptophan, this CDR3 likely stems from a read error.

This receptor was identified in a female donor in good health.

The CDR3 DNA reads as TGTGCCAGCCGCCAGGGGGAGCTGTTTCTT. This gives the protein CASRQGELFL. The chain couples TRBV6-6 to TRBJ2-2; unclear D gene. V was pared by 8 bases and J by 8 bases, with 6 bases between. Looked up from germline, CDR1 is MNHNY and CDR2 is SVGAGI (reference sequence). The CDR3 contains 10 residues.